This is a list of T cell receptor beta chains from one sample in a study of blood T cell repertoires in COVID-19. Using immunoSEQ multiplex PCR, the repertoire was profiled, and TCRdb retains in-frame clones only, with some absent. The data show 200,000 to 250,000 clones, 75% to 85% seen once. The sample comprised peripheral blood. These receptors were collected from a human donor in a cohort sampled during active COVID-19. CDR3s include the opening cysteine and the closing phenylalanine or tryptophan. D genes are given only for firm matches. Expanded clones are given a class, and other clones once, few, many or no size at all.

D: .; J: TRBJ1-2; V: TRBV18; size: .; CDR3: CASSPDSGGVGYTF; DNA: TGTGCCAGCTCACCCGACAGCGGAGGGGTTGGCTACACCTTC
D: TRBD2; J: TRBJ2-4; V: TRBV3-1/TRBV3-2; size: .; CDR3: CASSQDSSGGDIQYF; DNA: TGTGCCAGCAGCCAAGACTCTTCGGGGGGAGACATTCAGTACTTC
D: TRBD2; J: TRBJ2-7; V: TRBV5-1; size: .; CDR3: CASSLGASGRAHEQYF; DNA: TGCGCCAGCAGCCTGGGAGCTAGCGGGAGGGCCCACGAGCAGTACTTC
D: TRBD2; J: TRBJ2-2; V: TRBV5-4; size: .; CDR3: CASSPSGVANTGELFF; DNA: TGTGCCAGCAGCCCGAGCGGGGTCGCGAACACCGGGGAGCTGTTTTTT
D: .; J: TRBJ2-6; V: TRBV27; size: .; CDR3: CASSMSSGANVLTF; DNA: TGTGCCAGCAGCATGAGCTCTGGGGCCAACGTCCTGACTTTC
D: .; J: TRBJ2-1; V: TRBV6-6; size: once; CDR3: CASSRLGDNEQFF; DNA: TGTGCCAGCAGCCGACTAGGAGACAATGAGCAGTTCTTC
D: .; J: TRBJ2-1; V: TRBV5-1; size: .; CDR3: CATPESGTYNEQFF; DNA: TGCGCCACCCCGGAGTCGGGAACCTACAATGAGCAGTTCTTC
D: .; J: TRBJ1-2; V: TRBV19; size: .; CDR3: CASSIRQAPNYGYTF; DNA: TGTGCCAGTAGTATAAGGCAGGCACCTAACTATGGCTACACCTTC
D: TRBD1; J: TRBJ1-1; V: TRBV28; size: medium-sized; CDR3: CASSLSYPGQDTEAFF; DNA: TGTGCCAGCAGTCTGAGCTACCCGGGACAGGACACTGAAGCTTTCTTT
D: .; J: TRBJ2-1; V: TRBV19; size: .; CDR3: CASTRGSNIKNNEQFF; DNA: TGTGCCAGTACCCGGGGGAGTAATATTAAAAACAATGAGCAGTTCTTC
D: TRBD1; J: TRBJ2-1; V: TRBV5-1; size: .; CDR3: CASSVQGAVGNEQFF; DNA: TGCGCCAGCAGCGTCCAGGGGGCGGTGGGGAATGAGCAGTTCTTC
D: TRBD1; J: TRBJ2-4; V: TRBV5-5; size: .; CDR3: CASSPLIGTGERKNIQYF; DNA: TGTGCCAGCAGCCCCTTGATCGGGACAGGAGAACGAAAAAACATTCAGTACTTC
D: .; J: TRBJ1-5; V: TRBV5-6; size: .; CDR3: CASSLGAVPQPQHF; DNA: TGTGCCAGCAGCTTGGGAGCGGTACCTCAGCCCCAGCATTTT
D: TRBD2; J: TRBJ2-3; V: TRBV10-3; size: .; CDR3: CAIRTRGLAGGQGDTQYF; DNA: TGTGCCATCAGAACCCGCGGGTTAGCGGGGGGGCAGGGAGATACGCAGTATTTT
D: TRBD2; J: TRBJ2-1; V: TRBV7-9; size: .; CDR3: CASSLLAGRHNEQFF; DNA: TGTGCCAGCAGCTTACTAGCGGGGCGACACAATGAGCAGTTCTTC
D: .; J: TRBJ2-7; V: TRBV5-8; size: .; CDR3: CASSRDFRSEQYF; DNA: TGTGCCAGCAGCCGGGACTTCAGATCCGAGCAGTACTTC
D: TRBD2; J: TRBJ2-1; V: TRBV11-2; size: .; CDR3: CASRISGRDEQFF; DNA: TGTGCCAGCCGGATTAGCGGGAGGGATGAGCAGTTCTTC
D: .; J: TRBJ2-5; V: TRBV2; size: .; CDR3: CASRKGETQYF; DNA: TGTGCCAGCAGAAAGGGGGAGACCCAGTACTTC
D: TRBD1; J: TRBJ1-1; V: TRBV29-1; size: .; CDR3: CSGKDRGFPEAFF; DNA: TGCAGCGGGAAGGACAGGGGTTTTCCTGAAGCTTTCTTT
D: TRBD1; J: TRBJ2-7; V: TRBV29-1; size: .; CDR3: CSVARTGYEQYF; DNA: TGCAGCGTTGCAAGGACAGGCTACGAGCAGTACTTC
D: .; J: TRBJ1-5; V: TRBV28; size: few; CDR3: CASSFDQGWQPQHF; DNA: TGTGCCAGCAGTTTTGACCAGGGGTGGCAGCCCCAGCATTTT
D: TRBD1; J: TRBJ2-5; V: TRBV7-9; size: .; CDR3: CASSFGQGVGETQYF; DNA: TGTGCCAGCAGCTTCGGACAGGGGGTCGGTGAGACCCAGTACTTC
D: .; J: TRBJ2-5; V: TRBV4-1; size: .; CDR3: CASSPLRGETQYF; DNA: TGCGCCAGCAGCCCCCTCAGGGGCGAGACCCAGTACTTC
D: .; J: TRBJ1-2; V: TRBV5-5; size: .; CDR3: CASSLDRSNYGYTF; DNA: TGTGCCAGCAGCTTGGACAGGTCCAACTATGGCTACACCTTC
D: TRBD2; J: TRBJ2-1; V: TRBV11-2; size: .; CDR3: CASSNRDYPQFF; DNA: TGTGCCAGCAGCAACCGGGACTACCCTCAGTTCTTC
D: .; J: TRBJ2-1; V: TRBV7-2; size: .; CDR3: CASSLAQGLALTNNEQFF; DNA: TGTGCCAGCAGCTTAGCGCAAGGGCTAGCGCTCACTAACAATGAGCAGTTCTTC
D: .; J: TRBJ1-1; V: TRBV19; size: .; CDR3: CASSTQGAQMGAFF; DNA: TGTGCCAGTAGTACGCAAGGGGCCCAGATGGGAGCTTTCTTT
D: TRBD1; J: TRBJ2-2; V: TRBV19; size: once; CDR3: CASNAPGGTGELFF; DNA: TGTGCCAGTAACGCACCAGGGGGCACCGGGGAGCTGTTTTTT
D: TRBD2; J: TRBJ2-1; V: TRBV28; size: .; CDR3: CASTSSGTRPNNEQFF; DNA: TGTGCCAGCACCTCATCGGGGACTAGACCTAACAATGAGCAGTTCTTC
D: .; J: TRBJ1-3; V: TRBV4-1; size: .; CDR3: CASSPRHVSGNTIYF; DNA: TGCGCCAGCAGCCCCAGACATGTCTCTGGAAACACCATATATTTT
D: TRBD1; J: TRBJ2-3; V: TRBV5-8; size: once; CDR3: CASSLPPPDRVPSTDTQYF; DNA: TGTGCCAGCAGCCTACCCCCGCCCGACAGGGTCCCGAGCACAGATACGCAGTATTTT
D: .; J: TRBJ2-5; V: TRBV6-5; size: .; CDR3: CASSPSAGLQETQYF; DNA: TGTGCCAGCAGTCCCTCCGCGGGCCTCCAAGAGACCCAGTACTTC
D: .; J: TRBJ1-2; V: TRBV20-1; size: many; CDR3: CSASSAAGNNYGYTF; DNA: TGCAGTGCTAGTTCCGCTGCAGGGAATAACTATGGCTACACCTTC
D: TRBD1; J: TRBJ2-7; V: TRBV6-5; size: .; CDR3: CASNLETGAAYEQYF; DNA: TGTGCCAGCAACTTAGAGACAGGGGCGGCCTACGAGCAGTACTTC
D: TRBD1; J: TRBJ2-2; V: TRBV19; size: .; CDR3: CASSIDPGQGDTGELFF; DNA: TGTGCCAGTAGTATAGACCCGGGACAGGGGGACACCGGGGAGCTGTTTTTT
D: TRBD2; J: TRBJ2-6; V: TRBV4-1; size: .; CDR3: CASSLTSGSSGANVLTF; DNA: TGCGCCAGCAGCCTAACTAGCGGGTCCTCTGGGGCCAACGTCCTGACTTTC
D: .; J: TRBJ2-5; V: TRBV20-1; size: .; CDR3: CSARDQETQYF; DNA: TGCAGTGCTCGGGACCAAGAGACCCAGTACTTC
D: TRBD1; J: TRBJ2-1; V: TRBV11-2; size: .; CDR3: CASLGGQGGYNEQFF; DNA: TGTGCCAGCCTCGGGGGACAGGGGGGCTACAATGAGCAGTTCTTC
D: TRBD1; J: TRBJ1-1; V: TRBV10-1; size: .; CDR3: CAIRRGQGGTEAFF; DNA: TGCGCCATCCGCCGGGGACAGGGAGGTACTGAAGCTTTCTTT
D: .; J: TRBJ1-6; V: TRBV2; size: few; CDR3: CASSEVGRSESPLHF; DNA: TGTGCCAGCAGTGAAGTGGGGAGGTCAGAATCACCCCTCCACTTT
D: TRBD1; J: TRBJ2-1; V: TRBV18; size: .; CDR3: CASSPGTGRDNEQFF; DNA: TGTGCCAGCTCACCGGGGACAGGGCGTGACAATGAGCAGTTCTTC